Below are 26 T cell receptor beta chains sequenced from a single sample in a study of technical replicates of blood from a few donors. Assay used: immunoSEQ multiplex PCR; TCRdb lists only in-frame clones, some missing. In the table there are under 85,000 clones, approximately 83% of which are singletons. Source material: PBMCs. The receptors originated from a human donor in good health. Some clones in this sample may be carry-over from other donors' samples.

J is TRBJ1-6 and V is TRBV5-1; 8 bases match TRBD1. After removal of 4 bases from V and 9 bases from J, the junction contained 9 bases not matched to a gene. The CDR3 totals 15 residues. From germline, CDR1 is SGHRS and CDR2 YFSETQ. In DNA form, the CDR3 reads TGCGCCAGCAGCGAATACGGACAGGGAGGTTCACCCCTCCACTTT. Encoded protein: CASSEYGQGGSPLHF.

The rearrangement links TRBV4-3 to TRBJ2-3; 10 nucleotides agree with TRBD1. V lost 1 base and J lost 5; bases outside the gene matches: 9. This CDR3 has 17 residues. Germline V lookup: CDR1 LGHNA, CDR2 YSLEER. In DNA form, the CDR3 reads TGCGCCAGCAGCCAAGCCTGGGTTGGACAGGGGGGAGATACGCAGTATTTT. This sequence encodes CASSQAWVGQGGDTQYF.

The CDR3 spells CASSSPGLAGADTQYF. DNA for the CDR3: TGTGCCAGCAGCTCCCCGGGACTAGCGGGAGCAGATACGCAGTATTTT. The V gene is TRBV7-3, the J gene TRBJ2-3; the match to TRBD2 covers 14 bases. This CDR3 comprises 16 residues. The J segment lost 4 bases and the V segment lost 4 bases, leaving 4 bases of the junction unmatched. The germline gives CDR1 SGHTA, CDR2 FQGTGA.

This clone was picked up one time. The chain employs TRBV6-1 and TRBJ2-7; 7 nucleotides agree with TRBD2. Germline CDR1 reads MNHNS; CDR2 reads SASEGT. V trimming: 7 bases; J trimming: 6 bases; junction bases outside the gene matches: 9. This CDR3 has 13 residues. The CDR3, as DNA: TGTGCCAGCACCATGGGGGGGACGGCCGAGCAGTACTTC. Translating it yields CASTMGGTAEQYF.

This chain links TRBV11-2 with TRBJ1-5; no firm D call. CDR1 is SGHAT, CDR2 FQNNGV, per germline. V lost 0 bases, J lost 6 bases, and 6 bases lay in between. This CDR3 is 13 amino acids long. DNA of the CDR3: TGTGCCAGCAGCTTAGAACGGGGTCAGCCCCAGCATTTT. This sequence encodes CASSLERGQPQHF.

The CDR3 here is CASRQGAGQPQHF. CDR3 DNA: TGTGCCAGTAGGCAGGGGGCAGGGCAGCCCCAGCATTTT. V usage is TRBV19 and J usage is TRBJ1-5, with 8 bases aligning to TRBD1. The CDR3 has 13 amino acids. V was pared by 6 bases and J by 7 bases, with 5 bases of the junction left unmatched. CDR1 LNHDA and CDR2 SQIVND come from the germline V gene (reference sequence). Based on the CDR3 plus reference TRBV19 and TRBJ1-5, the full variable domain is DGGITQSPKYLFRKEGQNVTLSCEQNLNHDAMYWYRQDPGQGLRLIYYSQIVNDFQKGDIAEGYSVSREKKESFPLTVTSAQKNPTAFYLCASRQGAGQPQHFGDGTRLSIL.

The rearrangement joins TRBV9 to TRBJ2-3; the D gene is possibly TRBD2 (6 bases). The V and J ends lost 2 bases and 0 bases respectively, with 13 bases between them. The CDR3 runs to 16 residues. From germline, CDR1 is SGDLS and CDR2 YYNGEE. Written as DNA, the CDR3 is TGTGCCAGCAGCGTGGTATCCGGGACTAGCACAGATACGCAGTATTTT. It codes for CASSVVSGTSTDTQYF.

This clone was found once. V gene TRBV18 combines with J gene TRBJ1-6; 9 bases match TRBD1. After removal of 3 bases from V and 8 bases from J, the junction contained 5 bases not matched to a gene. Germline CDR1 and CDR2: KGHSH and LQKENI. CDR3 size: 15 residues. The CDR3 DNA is TGTGCCAGCTCACCGGGACAGGGAGTGTATTCACCCCTCCACTTT. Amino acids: CASSPGQGVYSPLHF. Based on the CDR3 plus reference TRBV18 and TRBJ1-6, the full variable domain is NAGVMQNPRHLVRRRGQEARLRCSPMKGHSHVYWYRQLPEEGLKFMVYLQKENIIDESGMPKERFSAEFPKEGPSILRIQQVVRGDSAAYFCASSPGQGVYSPLHFGNGTRLTVT.

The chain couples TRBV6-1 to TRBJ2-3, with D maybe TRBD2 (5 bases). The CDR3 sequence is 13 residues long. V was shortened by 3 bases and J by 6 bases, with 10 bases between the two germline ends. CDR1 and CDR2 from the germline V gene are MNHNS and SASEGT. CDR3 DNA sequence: TGTGCCAGCAGTGATCGGACTGTGGATACGCAGTATTTT. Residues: CASSDRTVDTQYF.

The CDR3 nucleotides read TGTGCCAGCAGCTCCCTAGTCCCTAAGGCTAATGAGCAGTTCTTC. Its translation is CASSSLVPKANEQFF. This chain connects TRBV7-9 to TRBJ2-1; D is unclear. The ends were cut back, 4 bases at V and 7 bases at J, with 17 bases in the middle. This CDR3 is built from 15 residues. Germline-derived CDR1 and CDR2 are SEHNR and FQNEAQ (reference sequence).

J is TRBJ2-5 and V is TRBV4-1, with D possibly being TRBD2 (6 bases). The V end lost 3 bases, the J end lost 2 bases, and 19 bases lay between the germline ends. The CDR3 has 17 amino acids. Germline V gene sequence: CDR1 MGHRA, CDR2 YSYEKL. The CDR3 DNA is TGCGCCAGCAGCCAGAGTCCCCAAAGCGGGCCTCAAGAGACCCAGTACTTC. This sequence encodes CASSQSPQSGPQETQYF.

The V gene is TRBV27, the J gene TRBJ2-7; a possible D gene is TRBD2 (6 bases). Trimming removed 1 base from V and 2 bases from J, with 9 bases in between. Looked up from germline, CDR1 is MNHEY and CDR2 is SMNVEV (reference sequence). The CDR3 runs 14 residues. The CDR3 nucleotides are TGTGCCAGCAGTTTATACGGGAGCACCTACGAGCAGTACTTC. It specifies CASSLYGSTYEQYF.

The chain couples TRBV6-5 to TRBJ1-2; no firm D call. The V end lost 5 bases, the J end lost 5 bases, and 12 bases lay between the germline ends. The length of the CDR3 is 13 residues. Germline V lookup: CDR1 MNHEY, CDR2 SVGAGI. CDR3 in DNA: TGTGCCAGCAGTCCTGTCACGGGGTATGGCTACACCTTC. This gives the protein CASSPVTGYGYTF.

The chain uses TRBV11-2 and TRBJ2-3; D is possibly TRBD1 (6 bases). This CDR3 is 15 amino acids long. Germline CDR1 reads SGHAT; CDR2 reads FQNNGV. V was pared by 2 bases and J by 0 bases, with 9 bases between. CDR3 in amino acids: CASSLTRGSTDTQYF. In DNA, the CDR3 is TGTGCCAGCAGCTTAACGAGGGGGAGCACAGATACGCAGTATTTT.

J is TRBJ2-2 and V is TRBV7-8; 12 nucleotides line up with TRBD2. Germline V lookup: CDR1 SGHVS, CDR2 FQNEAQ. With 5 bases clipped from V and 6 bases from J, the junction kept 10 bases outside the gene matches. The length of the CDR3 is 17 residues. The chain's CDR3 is CASSARPTSGSPGELFF. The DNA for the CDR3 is TGTGCCAGCAGCGCCCGACCGACTAGCGGGAGTCCCGGGGAGCTGTTTTTT. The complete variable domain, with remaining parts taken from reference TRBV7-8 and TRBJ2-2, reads GAGVSQSPRYKVAKRGQDVALRCDPISGHVSLFWYQQALGQGPEFLTYFQNEAQLDKSGLPSDRFFAERPEGSVSTLKIQRTQQEDSAVYLCASSARPTSGSPGELFFGEGSRLTVL.

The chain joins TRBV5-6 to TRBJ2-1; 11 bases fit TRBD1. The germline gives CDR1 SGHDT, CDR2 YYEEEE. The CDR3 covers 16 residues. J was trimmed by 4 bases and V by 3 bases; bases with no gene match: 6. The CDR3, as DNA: TGTGCCAGCAGCTCCCCGGACAGGGGGCCTTACAATGAGCAGTTCTTC. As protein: CASSSPDRGPYNEQFF. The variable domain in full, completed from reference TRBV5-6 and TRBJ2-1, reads DAGVTQSPTHLIKTRGQQVTLRCSPKSGHDTVSWYQQALGQGPQFIFQYYEEEERQRGNFPDRFSGHQFPNYSSELNVNALLLGDSALYLCASSSPDRGPYNEQFFGPGTRLTVL.

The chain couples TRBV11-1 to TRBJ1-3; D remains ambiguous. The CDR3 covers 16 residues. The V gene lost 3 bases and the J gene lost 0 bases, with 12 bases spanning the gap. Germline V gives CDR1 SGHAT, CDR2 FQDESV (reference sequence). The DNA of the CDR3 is TGTGCCAGCAGCTTGCTCGGACTCAGCTCTGGAAACACCATATATTTT. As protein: CASSLLGLSSGNTIYF.

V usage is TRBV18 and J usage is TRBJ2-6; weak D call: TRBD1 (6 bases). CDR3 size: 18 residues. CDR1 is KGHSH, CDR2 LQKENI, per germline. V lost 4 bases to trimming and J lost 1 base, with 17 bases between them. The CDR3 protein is CASSLGTTKRSGANVLTF. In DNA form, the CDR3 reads TGTGCCAGCTCACTGGGGACAACAAAGAGATCTGGGGCCAACGTCCTGACTTTC.

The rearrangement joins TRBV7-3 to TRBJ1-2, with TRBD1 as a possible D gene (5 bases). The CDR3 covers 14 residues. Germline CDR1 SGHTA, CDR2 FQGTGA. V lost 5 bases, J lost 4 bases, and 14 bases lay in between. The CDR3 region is CASSQDRLGYGYTF. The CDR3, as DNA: TGTGCCAGCAGCCAAGACAGACTTGGCTATGGCTACACCTTC.

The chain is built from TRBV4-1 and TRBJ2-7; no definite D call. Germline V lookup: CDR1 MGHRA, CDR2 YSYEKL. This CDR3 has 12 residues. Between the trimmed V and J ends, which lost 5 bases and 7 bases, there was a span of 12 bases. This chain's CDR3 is CASSAPGLEQYF. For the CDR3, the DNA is TGCGCCAGCAGCGCCCCCGGGTTAGAGCAGTACTTC.

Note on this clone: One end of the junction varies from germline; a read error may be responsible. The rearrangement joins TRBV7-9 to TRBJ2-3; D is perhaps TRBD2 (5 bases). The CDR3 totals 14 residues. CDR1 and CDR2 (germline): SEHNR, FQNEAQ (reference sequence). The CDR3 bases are TGTGCCAGCAGCGTAGCGCTAGACACAGATACGCAGTATTTT. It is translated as CASSVALDTDTQYF. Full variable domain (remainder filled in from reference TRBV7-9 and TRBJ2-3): DTGVSQNPRHKITKRGQNVTFRCDPISEHNRLYWYRQTLGQGPEFLTYFQNEAQLEKSRLLSDRFSAERPKGSFSTLEIQRTEQGDSAMYLCASSVALDTDTQYFGPGTRLTVL.

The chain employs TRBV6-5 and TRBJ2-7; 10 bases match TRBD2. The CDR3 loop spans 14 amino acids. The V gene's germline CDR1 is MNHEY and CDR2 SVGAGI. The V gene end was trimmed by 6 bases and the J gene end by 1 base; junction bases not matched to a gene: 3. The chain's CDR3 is CASSPSGSSYEQYF. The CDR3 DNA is TGTGCCAGCAGCCCTAGCGGGAGTTCCTACGAGCAGTACTTC.

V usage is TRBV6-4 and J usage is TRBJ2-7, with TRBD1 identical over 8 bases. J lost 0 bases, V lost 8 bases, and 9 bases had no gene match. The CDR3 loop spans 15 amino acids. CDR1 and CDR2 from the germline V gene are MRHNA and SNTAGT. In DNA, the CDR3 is TGTGCCAGCGAGAACCGGGACAGGTCCTCCTACGAGCAGTACTTC. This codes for CASENRDRSSYEQYF.

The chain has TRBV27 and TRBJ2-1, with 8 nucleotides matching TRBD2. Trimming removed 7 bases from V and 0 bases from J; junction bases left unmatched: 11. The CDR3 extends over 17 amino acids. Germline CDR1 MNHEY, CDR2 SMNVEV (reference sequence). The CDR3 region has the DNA TGTGCCAGCACATCCCCCGGGACTAGTAGCTCCTACAATGAGCAGTTCTTC. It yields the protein CASTSPGTSSSYNEQFF.

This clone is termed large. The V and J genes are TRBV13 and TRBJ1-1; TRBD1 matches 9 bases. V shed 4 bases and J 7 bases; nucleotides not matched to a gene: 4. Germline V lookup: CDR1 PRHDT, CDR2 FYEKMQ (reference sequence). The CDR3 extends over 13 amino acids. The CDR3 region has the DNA TGTGCCAGCAGCTCGGGACAGGGCCGTGAAGCTTTCTTT. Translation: CASSSGQGREAFF.

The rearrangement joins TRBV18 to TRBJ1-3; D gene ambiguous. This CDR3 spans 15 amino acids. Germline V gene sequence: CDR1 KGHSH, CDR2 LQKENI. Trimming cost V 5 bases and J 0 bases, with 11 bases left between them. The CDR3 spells CASSEALGSGNTIYF. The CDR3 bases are TGTGCCAGCTCAGAGGCCCTGGGCTCTGGAAACACCATATATTTT.